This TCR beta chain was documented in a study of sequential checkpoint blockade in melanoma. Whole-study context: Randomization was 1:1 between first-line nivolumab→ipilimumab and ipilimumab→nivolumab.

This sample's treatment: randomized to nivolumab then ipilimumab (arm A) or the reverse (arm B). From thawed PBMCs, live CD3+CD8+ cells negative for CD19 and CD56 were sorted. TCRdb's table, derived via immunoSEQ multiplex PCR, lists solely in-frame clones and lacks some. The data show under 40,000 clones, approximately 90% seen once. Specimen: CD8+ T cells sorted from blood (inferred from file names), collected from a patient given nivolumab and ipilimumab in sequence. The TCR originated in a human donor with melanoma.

In DNA, the CDR3 is TGTGCCAGCAGCTTTCTAGGGGGAGAGACCCAGTACTTC. Translating it yields CASSFLGGETQYF. This chain uses TRBV13 with TRBJ2-5; D is possibly TRBD1 (6 bases). Germline loops: CDR1 PRHDT, CDR2 FYEKMQ (reference sequence). The V and J ends lost 3 bases and 4 bases respectively, with 9 bases between them. CDR3 length: 13 amino acids.